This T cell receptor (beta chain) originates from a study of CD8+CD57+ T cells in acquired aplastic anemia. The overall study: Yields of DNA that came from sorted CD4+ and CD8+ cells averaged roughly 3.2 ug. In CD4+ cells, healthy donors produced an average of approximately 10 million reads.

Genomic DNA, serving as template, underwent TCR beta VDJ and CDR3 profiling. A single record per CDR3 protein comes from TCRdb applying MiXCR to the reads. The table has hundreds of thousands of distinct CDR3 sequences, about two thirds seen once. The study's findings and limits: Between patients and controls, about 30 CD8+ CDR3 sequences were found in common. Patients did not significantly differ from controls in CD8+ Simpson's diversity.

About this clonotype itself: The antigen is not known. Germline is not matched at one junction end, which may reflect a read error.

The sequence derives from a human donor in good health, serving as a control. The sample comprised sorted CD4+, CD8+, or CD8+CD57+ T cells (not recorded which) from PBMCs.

As DNA, the CDR3 is TGCGTCAGTAGCAGGGAGGAACTCGGGGGTGATACGCAGTATTTT. Translating gives CVSSREELGGDTQYF. This sequence joins TRBV15 and TRBJ2-3; D may be TRBD2 (6 bases). Germline V gene data show CDR1 as LNHNV and CDR2 as YYDKDF (reference sequence). The CDR3 has 15 amino acids.